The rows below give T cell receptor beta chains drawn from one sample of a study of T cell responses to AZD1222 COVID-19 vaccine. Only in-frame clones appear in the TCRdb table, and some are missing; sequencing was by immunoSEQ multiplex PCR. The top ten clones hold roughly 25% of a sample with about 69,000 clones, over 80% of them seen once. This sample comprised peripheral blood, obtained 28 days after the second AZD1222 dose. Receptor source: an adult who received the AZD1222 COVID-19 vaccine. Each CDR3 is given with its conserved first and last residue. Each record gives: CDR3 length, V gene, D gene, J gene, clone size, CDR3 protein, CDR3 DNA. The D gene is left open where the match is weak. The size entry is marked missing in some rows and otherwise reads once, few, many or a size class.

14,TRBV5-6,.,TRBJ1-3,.,CASSTSTGTNTIYF,TGTGCCAGCAGCACCTCCACAGGGACTAACACCATATATTTT
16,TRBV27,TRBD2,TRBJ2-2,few,CASSSGLAGVFGELFF,TGTGCCAGCAGTTCCGGACTAGCGGGAGTATTCGGGGAGCTGTTTTTT
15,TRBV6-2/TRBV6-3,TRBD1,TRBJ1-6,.,CASSSGQGAGSPLHF,TGTGCCAGCAGTTCGGGACAGGGAGCGGGGTCACCCCTCCACTTT
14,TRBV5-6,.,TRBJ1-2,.,CASSPSPQFNGYTF,TGTGCCAGCAGTCCTTCACCCCAATTCAATGGCTACACCTTC
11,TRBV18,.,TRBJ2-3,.,CASPSTDTQYF,TGTGCCAGCCCTAGCACAGATACGCAGTATTTT
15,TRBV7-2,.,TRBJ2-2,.,CASSLRAPNTGELFF,TGTGCCAGCAGCTTACGTGCACCGAACACCGGGGAGCTGTTTTTT
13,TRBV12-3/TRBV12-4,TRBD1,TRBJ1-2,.,CASSHTGEESYTF,TGTGCCAGCAGTCATACAGGGGAGGAAAGCTACACCTTC
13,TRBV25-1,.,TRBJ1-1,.,CASSALTPNEAFF,TGTGCCAGCAGTGCCCTTACCCCCAATGAAGCTTTCTTT
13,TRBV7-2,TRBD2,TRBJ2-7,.,CASRGTRAYEQYF,TGTGCCAGCAGAGGGACTAGGGCCTACGAGCAGTACTTC
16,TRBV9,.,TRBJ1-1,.,CASSVALHGRDTEAFF,TGTGCCAGCAGCGTAGCCCTTCACGGGAGGGACACTGAAGCTTTCTTT
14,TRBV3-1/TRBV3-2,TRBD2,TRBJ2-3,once,CASSHLWGGVTQYF,TGTGCCAGCAGCCACCTGTGGGGAGGGGTTACGCAGTATTTT
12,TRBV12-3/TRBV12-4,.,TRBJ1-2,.,CASSRTGYGYTF,TGTGCCAGCAGTCGCACCGGGTATGGCTACACCTTC
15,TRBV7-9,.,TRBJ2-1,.,CASSSLIPTYNEQFF,TGTGCCAGCAGCTCCCTTATTCCTACTTACAATGAGCAGTTCTTC
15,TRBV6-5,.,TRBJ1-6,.,CASNINGGDNSPLHF,TGTGCCAGCAATATCAATGGAGGGGATAATTCACCCCTCCACTTT
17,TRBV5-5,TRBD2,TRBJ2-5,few,CASSLASGGAWWETQYF,TGTGCCAGCAGCTTGGCTAGCGGGGGGGCTTGGTGGGAGACCCAGTACTTC
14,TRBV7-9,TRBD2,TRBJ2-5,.,CASSPWGGQETQYF,TGTGCCAGCAGCCCCTGGGGGGGCCAAGAGACCCAGTACTTC
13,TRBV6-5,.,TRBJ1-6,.,CASSSTPNSPLHF,TGTGCCAGCAGTTCCACTCCAAATTCACCCCTCCACTTT
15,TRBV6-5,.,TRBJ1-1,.,CASSYSAGDNTEAFF,TGTGCCAGCAGTTACTCTGCGGGGGACAACACTGAAGCTTTCTTT
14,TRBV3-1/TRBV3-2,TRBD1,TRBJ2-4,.,CASSPGTGRNIQYF,TGTGCCAGCAGCCCTGGGACAGGGAGAAACATTCAGTACTTC
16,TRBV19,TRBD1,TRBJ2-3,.,CASTKTPQGATDTQYF,TGTGCCAGTACCAAGACCCCTCAGGGGGCCACAGATACGCAGTATTTT
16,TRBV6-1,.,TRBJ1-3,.,CASSEVNRHLGNTIYF,TGTGCCAGCAGTGAAGTGAACAGACACCTTGGAAACACCATATATTTT
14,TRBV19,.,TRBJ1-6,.,CASSIGPGYSPLHF,TGTGCCAGTAGTATCGGGCCAGGTTATTCACCCCTCCACTTT